This T cell receptor beta chain was sequenced in a study of identical twins listed by TCRdb under 2016. Background for the entire study: The study deep-sequenced TCR alpha and beta repertoires from monozygotic twins, unrelated adults of various ages and cord blood to test whether fetal clonotypes persist. To rule out contamination, replicate twin experiments were performed at different times with different library preparation protocols. Findings and caveats that apply to the study as a whole: Zero-insertion analyses could be partly confounded by invariant T cells such as MAIT and iNKT, although diverse VJ usage argued against such confounding for most clonotypes. Because the same donors could not be followed over many years, conclusions were based on cross-sectional statistical analysis. Fewer insertions were carried by abundant cord blood beta clonotypes, a similar but weaker trend appeared in young adult naive repertoires, and no such trend appeared in memory repertoires. Compared with coincidental sharing between unrelated individuals, out-of-frame TCR alpha sequences shared between twins had an excess of sequences with low generation probability. The excess sharing between twins in beta out-of-frame sequences was weaker because fewer shared sequences reduced the signal-to-noise ratio. Recombination models systematically underestimated out-of-frame TCR alpha sharing in monozygotic twins but agreed with sharing between unrelated individuals.

Including cysteine and phenylalanine, the CDR3 has 14 amino acids. Solely the CDR3 DNA is kept, with 42 bases framed from the first base. From V the trimming removes 5 bases and from J it removes 3 bases, while the gene matches leave 3 bases of the junction unaccounted for. The germline V gene sets CDR1 to SGHTA and CDR2 to FQGNSA. The library was prepared using 5' RACE. The sequencing machine was an Illumina HiSeq 2000. Template switching introduced a universal primer binding site; the final cDNA contained a unique molecular identifier, enabling accurate counting of TCR cDNA molecules. First-strand cDNA for TCR alpha and beta chains was synthesized from specific primers in the conserved constant-segment region. To control for contamination, every cDNA library was double barcoded, receiving both a SMART-Mk sample barcode and Illumina barcodes. TruSeq adapter sequences and Illumina sample barcodes were added in two successive PCR steps. Sequencing of the TCR alpha and beta cDNA libraries was done on the Illumina HiSeq platform using custom primers. Concerning the study's data processing: Unique molecular identifiers were extracted from raw reads with MiGEC, and CDR3 positions were determined with MiXCR. Recombination models were inferred per individual with the repgenHMM and IGoR tools using an EM algorithm. The tcR package in R was used for shared clonotype analysis, with sharing normalized by the product of cloneset sizes. To study raw recombination without the effects of thymic and clonal selection, out-of-frame nonproductive sequences were analyzed. Starting from the raw public reads, TCRdb applied fastp trimming at Q25, assembled clones with MiXCR and retained in-frame beta chains. Rows matching on CDR3 protein sequence are summarized as one entry with the most common DNA and genes. TCRdb's processing, not the authors', yielded these V and J calls. Within this sample are around 290,000 distinct CDR3 sequences, with roughly 9% of them counted one time only. Clones ranked in the top ten supply about 7.1% of the sample.

All donors were healthy Caucasians. Three pairs of female monozygotic twins, all aged about 18 to 29 years, made up the twin cohort. CD4+ and CD8+ T cell populations were isolated with positive isolation kits from Invitrogen. This clonotype was observed a handful of times. The target of this receptor is not known. Base quality data are lacking; no much larger clone is found one base away. The same data also contributed to another study, on yellow fever vaccine responses in identical twins. That second report states: According to the authors, the vaccine-induced T cell response in identical twins seemed to be partly convergent and partly specific to each individual. The study precisely tracked vaccine-responding T cell clones in identical twins.

This sequence originates from a woman under 30 in good health. Material: CD8+ T cells sorted from blood. The chain uses TRBV7-2 and TRBJ2-7, with 11 middle bases fitting TRBD2. CDR3 region: CASSVGLAVYEQYF. The nucleotides read TGTGCCAGCAGCGTGGGACTAGCGGTCTACGAGCAGTACTTC.